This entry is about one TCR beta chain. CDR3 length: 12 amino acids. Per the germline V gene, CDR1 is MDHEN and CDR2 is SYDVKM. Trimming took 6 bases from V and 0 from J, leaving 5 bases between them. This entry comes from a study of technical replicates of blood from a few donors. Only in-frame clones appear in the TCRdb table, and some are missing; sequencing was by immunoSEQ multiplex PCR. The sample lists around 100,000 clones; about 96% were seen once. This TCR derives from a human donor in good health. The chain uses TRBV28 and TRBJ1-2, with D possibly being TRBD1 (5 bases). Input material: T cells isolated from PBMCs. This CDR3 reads CASRGANYGYTF. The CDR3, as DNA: TGTGCCAGCAGAGGGGCTAACTATGGCTACACCTTC.